This T cell receptor (beta chain) comes out of a study of cytomegalovirus exposure and HLA in healthy donors. A multiplex PCR was run with 60 Vbeta primers and 13 Jbeta primers. The data were produced by immunoSEQ multiplex PCR, yet TCRdb's version contains in-frame clones alone and is incomplete. The sample includes 90,000 to 150,000 clones, nearly 65% seen only once; the top ten take approximately 11%. Study-wide results and caveats: An Asian-associated ancestry cluster reportedly showed fewer N-insertions than the roughly 670-donor mean in a later analysis. In an earlier analysis, in some 540 donors, most V segments appeared productive either ~87% or ~30% of the time. According to a later analysis, most TCR beta chains associated with CMV appeared HLA-restricted.

The J segment lost 2 bases and the V segment lost 2 bases, leaving 9 bases of the junction unmatched. The length of the CDR3 is 16 residues. The germline V gene encodes CDR1 MNHNS and CDR2 SASEGT. To note about this clone: Its antigen is unidentified.

Sequenced sample: PBMCs. The TCR comes from a man aged 40-50 years in good health and CMV-seropositive. The chain is built from TRBV6-1 and TRBJ2-7, with 7 bases fitting TRBD2. The CDR3 loop is CASSEISGLYAYEQYF. In DNA, the CDR3 is TGTGCCAGCAGTGAAATTAGCGGGCTATACGCCTACGAGCAGTACTTC.